The 25 T cell receptor beta chains in this list originate from one sample, sequenced in a study of cytomegalovirus exposure and HLA in healthy donors. Researchers ran the PCR with 60 Vbeta and 13 Jbeta primers. Measured with immunoSEQ multiplex PCR; TCRdb has only the in-frame clones, and not every one. The data contain roughly 100,000 clones, approximately 64% of them singletons. Sequenced material: PBMCs. The receptors were sampled from a woman between 50 and 59 years old in good health and CMV-seronegative.

The V call is TRBV6-5, the J call TRBJ1-4; no clear D gene. Deletions cut 0 bases from V and 5 bases from J, with 10 bases between. The CDR3 length is 15 residues. Germline V gene lookup returns CDR1 MNHEY and CDR2 SVGAGI. CDR3 protein: CASSYSLGRNEKLFF. Here the CDR3 DNA reads TGTGCCAGCAGTTACTCACTCGGGAGGAATGAAAAACTGTTTTTT.

This clone is a singleton in its sample. This sequence joins TRBV7-9 and TRBJ1-1; 7 bases line up with TRBD1. CDR3 length equals 12 residues. V shed 0 bases, J shed 14 bases, and the junction held 6 bases outside the gene matches. Germline assignment: CDR1 SEHNR and CDR2 FQNEAQ (reference sequence). This CDR3 is CASSLAPGGKFF. CDR3 bases: TGTGCCAGCAGCTTAGCGCCAGGGGGGAAGTTCTTT.

The chain recombines TRBV7-9 with TRBJ2-5; 8 nucleotides align to TRBD2. V shed 1 base, J shed 4 bases, and the junction held 8 bases outside the gene matches. Germline V gene data show CDR1 as SEHNR and CDR2 as FQNEAQ (reference sequence). The CDR3 contains 16 residues. The CDR3: CASSLGTGGKGETQYF. CDR3 DNA: TGTGCCAGCAGCTTAGGAACGGGAGGGAAAGGAGAGACCCAGTACTTC.

The J gene is TRBJ2-7, the V gene TRBV2; perhaps TRBD1 as D (6 bases). The germline gives CDR1 SNHLY, CDR2 FYNNEI. Trimming shortened V by 8 bases and J by 0 bases, and 11 bases separated the two germline ends. This CDR3 region has 13 residues. The CDR3 here is CASGGEGSYEQYF. CDR3 bases: TGTGCCAGCGGGGGCGAGGGCTCCTACGAGCAGTACTTC. The variable domain in full, completed from reference TRBV2 and TRBJ2-7, reads EPEVTQTPSHQVTQMGQEVILRCVPISNHLYFYWYRQILGQKVEFLVSFYNNEISEKSEIFDDQFSVERPDGSNFTLKIRSTKLEDSAMYFCASGGEGSYEQYFGPGTRLTVT.

The chain carries TRBV10-3 and TRBJ2-5; D not resolved. Germline lookup yields CDR1 ENHRY and CDR2 SYGVKD. The length of the CDR3 is 11 residues. The ends were cut back, 3 bases at V and 4 bases at J, with 3 bases in the middle. The CDR3 protein is CAISELETQYF. DNA for the CDR3: TGTGCCATCAGTGAACTAGAGACCCAGTACTTC.

V is TRBV10-3 and J is TRBJ2-1; 11 nucleotides agree with TRBD2. Germline CDR1 ENHRY, CDR2 SYGVKD. This CDR3 comprises 14 residues. J gave up 9 bases and V 6 bases, and 7 bases lay outside the gene matches. CDR3 loop: CAIRLSGGAVEQFF. CDR3 sequence (DNA): TGTGCCATCAGACTTAGCGGGGGGGCGGTTGAGCAGTTCTTC.

The V call is TRBV27, the J call TRBJ1-5, with 10 bases lining up with TRBD1. J lost 1 base, V lost 6 bases, and 9 bases had no gene match. This CDR3 is built from 17 residues. CDR1 and CDR2 from the germline V gene are MNHEY and SMNVEV (reference sequence). As DNA, the CDR3 is TGTGCCAGCAGACCCGGGACAGGGGCCTCCAGCAATCAGCCCCAGCATTTT. Translated, it gives CASRPGTGASSNQPQHF.

As regards this clone: A junction boundary mismatches the germline segment, possibly from a read error. This chain connects TRBV10-3 to TRBJ2-1; D is possibly TRBD2 (5 bases). CDR3 size: 13 residues. Germline V CDR1 and CDR2: ENHRY, SYGVKD. CDR3 loop: CAISEPKSGKELF. The CDR3 bases are TGTGCCATCAGTGAGCCGAAGTCCGGGAAGGAGCTCTTC.

The V and J genes are TRBV4-2 and TRBJ2-7; TRBD1 is a possible D gene (6 bases). The V and J ends lost 0 bases and 2 bases respectively, with 11 bases between them. Germline V gives CDR1 LGHNA, CDR2 YNFKEQ. This CDR3 is 15 amino acids long. CDR3 DNA sequence: TGTGCCAGCAGCCAAGAATGGACAGCCGCCTACGAGCAGTACTTC. Its protein product is CASSQEWTAAYEQYF.

The chain has TRBV5-4 and TRBJ1-1; possibly TRBD1 for D (5 bases). Trimming stripped 1 base from V and 0 bases from J, with 10 bases between. CDR3 length: 15 amino acids. Germline lookup yields CDR1 SGHNT and CDR2 YYREEE (reference sequence). CDR3: CASSLWAGLNTEAFF. The CDR3 DNA reads as TGTGCCAGCAGCTTGTGGGCAGGGCTGAACACTGAAGCTTTCTTT.

The V call is TRBV28, the J call TRBJ2-5; D is uncertain. V was shortened by 6 bases and J by 5 bases, with 10 bases between the two germline ends. Per the germline V gene, CDR1 is MDHEN and CDR2 is SYDVKM. The CDR3 runs 12 residues. The CDR3 DNA reads as TGTGCCAGCAGGCCAGACGGGGAGACCCAGTACTTC. Residues: CASRPDGETQYF.

The V gene is TRBV6-6, the J gene TRBJ2-6, with 7 bases that match TRBD1. CDR1 is MNHNY and CDR2 is SVGAGI in the germline V gene (reference sequence). Trimming at V came to 2 bases and at J to 16 bases, leaving 11 bases not matched to a gene. CDR3 length: 14 residues. CDR3 in amino acids: CASSYTGATNLLTF. The CDR3 coding sequence is TGTGCCAGCAGTTACACAGGGGCCACGAATCTGCTGACTTTC.

The chain couples TRBV15 to TRBJ2-1; possibly TRBD2 for D (6 bases). This CDR3 is 14 amino acids long. The V gene lost 2 bases and the J gene lost 7 bases, with 12 bases spanning the gap. Germline CDR1 reads LNHNV; CDR2 reads YYDKDF (reference sequence). CDR3 nucleotide sequence: TGTGCCACCAGCAGATGGCTAGCGACGAATGAGCAGTTCTTC. As protein: CATSRWLATNEQFF.

The chain recombines TRBV2 with TRBJ1-3; 8 nucleotides match TRBD1. CDR1 and CDR2 from the germline V gene are SNHLY and FYNNEI. CDR3 length: 17 residues. The V and J ends lost 6 bases and 4 bases, in that order; junction bases with no gene match: 14. The CDR3 sequence: CASRRDRRVLEGNTIYF. Written as DNA, the CDR3 is TGTGCCAGCAGGCGGGACAGGAGGGTCCTGGAGGGAAACACCATATATTTT.

A few counts support this clone. The CDR3 DNA reads TGTGCCAGCAGCTTGGAGGGTAGCGGCACCTACGAGCAGTACTTC. Residues: CASSLEGSGTYEQYF. J is TRBJ2-7 and V is TRBV5-6, with a tentative D call TRBD2 (6 bases). V was shortened by 0 bases and J by 2 bases, with 12 bases between the two germline ends. The germline V gene encodes CDR1 SGHDT and CDR2 YYEEEE. The length of the CDR3 is 15 residues.

The sample holds one count of this clone. V and J are TRBV5-1 and TRBJ2-7, with TRBD1 identical over 7 bases. Germline CDR1 and CDR2: SGHRS and YFSETQ. After removal of 0 bases from V and 2 bases from J, the junction contained 8 bases not matched to a gene. The CDR3 extends over 16 amino acids. The CDR3 spells CASSLGRTGSTYEQYF. CDR3 in DNA: TGCGCCAGCAGCTTGGGGCGGACAGGTTCTACCTACGAGCAGTACTTC.

The chain uses TRBV19 and TRBJ2-7, with 7 bases matching TRBD1. Germline CDR1 LNHDA, CDR2 SQIVND (reference sequence). V shed 5 bases, J shed 2 bases, and the junction held 12 bases outside the gene matches. CDR3 length: 16 amino acids. CDR3 sequence (DNA): TGTGCCAGTAGTGCAAGGTCGGGAACAGGGGCCTACGAGCAGTACTTC. It codes for CASSARSGTGAYEQYF.

V gene TRBV5-6 combines with J gene TRBJ2-2, with 7 bases lining up with TRBD1. Losses at the gene ends were 0 bases for V and 6 bases for J; bases not matched to a gene: 2. CDR1 and CDR2 (germline): SGHDT, YYEEEE. The CDR3 loop spans 14 amino acids. The CDR3 DNA is TGTGCCAGCAGCTTGGGAGGGGGCTCCGGGGAGCTGTTTTTT. The encoded protein is CASSLGGGSGELFF.

The chain combines TRBV29-1 with TRBJ2-5; 7 positions match TRBD1. The CDR3 totals 13 residues. CDR1 is SQVTM, CDR2 ANQGSEA, per germline. The J segment lost 4 bases and the V segment lost 3 bases, leaving 5 bases of the junction unmatched. The CDR3 sequence is CSVDTGERETQYF. The CDR3 DNA is TGCAGCGTTGATACAGGGGAAAGAGAGACCCAGTACTTC. Variable domain in full (rest from reference TRBV29-1 and TRBJ2-5): SAVISQKPSRDICQRGTSLTIQCQVDSQVTMMFWYRQQPGQSLTLIATANQGSEATYESGFVIDKFPISRPNLTFSTLTVSNMSPEDSSIYLCSVDTGERETQYFGPGTRLLVL.

The chain couples TRBV2 to TRBJ2-1, with 10 bases aligning to TRBD2. V was clipped by 4 bases and J by 5 bases; unmatched bases: 17. This CDR3 is 19 amino acids long. From germline, CDR1 is SNHLY and CDR2 FYNNEI. The DNA of the CDR3 is TGTGCCAGCAGTGTATCCGGGACTAGCGAGAGACTGGGAGACAATGAGCAGTTCTTC. Protein: CASSVSGTSERLGDNEQFF.

Only a few counts were recorded for this clone. The chain joins TRBV15 to TRBJ2-3, with TRBD2 matching 7 bases. Germline V gene lookup returns CDR1 LNHNV and CDR2 YYDKDF (reference sequence). CDR3 length equals 15 residues. With 0 bases clipped from V and 4 bases from J, the junction kept 4 bases outside the gene matches. DNA of the CDR3: TGTGCCACCAGCAGAGACACGGGAGGAGCAGATACGCAGTATTTT. Translating it yields CATSRDTGGADTQYF. Using reference TRBV15 and TRBJ2-3 for the parts outside the CDR3, the full variable domain is DAMVIQNPRYQVTQFGKPVTLSCSQTLNHNVMYWYQQKSSQAPKLLFHYYDKDFNNEADTPDNFQSRRPNTSFCFLDIRSPGLGDTAMYLCATSRDTGGADTQYFGPGTRLTVL.

The J gene is TRBJ2-7, the V gene TRBV11-3, with D perhaps matching TRBD2 (5 bases). CDR1 SGHNT and CDR2 YENEEA come from the germline V gene. V shed 5 bases and J shed 7 bases, with 9 bases lying between them. This CDR3 has 11 residues. The CDR3 DNA reads TGTGCCAGCAGCCTCCAGCGGGAGCAGTACTTC. Protein product: CASSLQREQYF.

V usage is TRBV5-1 and J usage is TRBJ2-7; 10 bases fit TRBD1. This CDR3 has 18 residues. V dropped 5 bases and J dropped 1; count of bases not matched to a gene: 15. CDR1 SGHRS and CDR2 YFSETQ come from the germline V gene. The CDR3 protein is CASSTGTGVLLQSYEQYF. CDR3 sequence (DNA): TGCGCCAGCAGTACCGGGACAGGGGTACTATTGCAGTCCTACGAGCAGTACTTC.

The rearrangement joins TRBV5-1 to TRBJ2-7; no firm D call. V was clipped by 1 base and J by 4 bases, with 6 bases between them. CDR1 SGHRS and CDR2 YFSETQ come from the germline V gene. The CDR3 has 12 amino acids. CDR3 nucleotides: TGCGCCAGCAGCTTGTCAGGATACGAGCAGTACTTC. Protein product: CASSLSGYEQYF.

J is TRBJ2-1 and V is TRBV15; D unresolved. The germline V gene has CDR1 LNHNV and CDR2 YYDKDF (reference sequence). V lost 2 bases and J lost 4, with 6 bases in between. The CDR3 is 13 amino acids. In DNA, the CDR3 is TGTGCCACCAGCAGAACTACGTACAATGAGCAGTTCTTC. This gives the protein CATSRTTYNEQFF.